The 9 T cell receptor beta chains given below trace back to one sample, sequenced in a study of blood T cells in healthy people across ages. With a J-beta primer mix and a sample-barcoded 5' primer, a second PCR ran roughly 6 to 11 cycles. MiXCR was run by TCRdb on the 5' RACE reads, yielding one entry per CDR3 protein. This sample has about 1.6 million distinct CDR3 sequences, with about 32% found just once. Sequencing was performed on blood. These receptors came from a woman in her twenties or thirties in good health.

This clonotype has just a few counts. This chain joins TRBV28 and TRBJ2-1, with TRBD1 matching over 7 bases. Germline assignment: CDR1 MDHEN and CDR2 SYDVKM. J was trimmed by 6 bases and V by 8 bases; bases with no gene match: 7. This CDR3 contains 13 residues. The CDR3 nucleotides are TGTGCCAGCCGACAGGGCCTGGTCAATGAGCAGTTCTTC. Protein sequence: CASRQGLVNEQFF.

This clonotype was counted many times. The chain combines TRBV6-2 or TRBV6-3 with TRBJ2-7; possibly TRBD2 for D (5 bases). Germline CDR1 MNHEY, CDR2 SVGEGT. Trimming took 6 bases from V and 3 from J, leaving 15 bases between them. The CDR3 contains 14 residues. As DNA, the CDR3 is TGTGCCAGCAGCCTCGGGGTAGGGATCTACGAGCAGTACTTC. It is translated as CASSLGVGIYEQYF.

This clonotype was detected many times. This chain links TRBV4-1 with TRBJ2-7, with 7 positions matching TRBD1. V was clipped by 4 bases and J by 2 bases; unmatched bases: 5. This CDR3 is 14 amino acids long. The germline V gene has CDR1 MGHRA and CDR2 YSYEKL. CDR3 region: CASSRPGQAYEQYF. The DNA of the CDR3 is TGCGCCAGCAGCCGCCCAGGACAGGCCTACGAGCAGTACTTC.

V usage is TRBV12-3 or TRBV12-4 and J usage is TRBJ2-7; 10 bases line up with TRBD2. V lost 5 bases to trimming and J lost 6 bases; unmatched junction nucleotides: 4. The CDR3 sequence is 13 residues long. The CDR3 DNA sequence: TGTGCCAGCAGTCGGGCTAGCGGGAGCGAGCAGTACTTC. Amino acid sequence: CASSRASGSEQYF.

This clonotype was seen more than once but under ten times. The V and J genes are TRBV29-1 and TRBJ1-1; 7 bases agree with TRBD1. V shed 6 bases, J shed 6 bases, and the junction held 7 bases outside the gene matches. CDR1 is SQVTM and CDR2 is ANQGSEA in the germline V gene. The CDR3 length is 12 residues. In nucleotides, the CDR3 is TGCAGCGTCGACAGGGAGTTCCCTGAAGCTTTCTTT. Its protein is CSVDREFPEAFF.

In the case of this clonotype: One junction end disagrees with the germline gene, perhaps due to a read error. CDR3 protein: CASSLADGGNQPKHF. Written as DNA, the CDR3 is TGTGCCAGCAGTTTAGCCGATGGGGGAAATCAGCCCAAGCATTTT. The gene calls are TRBV27 and TRBJ1-5, with a weak D call TRBD1 (5 bases). This CDR3 has 15 amino acids. Germline V gene data show CDR1 as MNHEY and CDR2 as SMNVEV (reference sequence).

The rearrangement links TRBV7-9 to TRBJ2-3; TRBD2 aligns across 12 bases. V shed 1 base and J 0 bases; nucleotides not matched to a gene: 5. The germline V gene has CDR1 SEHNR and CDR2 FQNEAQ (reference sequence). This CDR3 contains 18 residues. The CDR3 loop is CASSLGTSGVTSTDTQYF. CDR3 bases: TGTGCCAGCAGCTTAGGGACTAGCGGGGTCACTAGCACAGATACGCAGTATTTT.

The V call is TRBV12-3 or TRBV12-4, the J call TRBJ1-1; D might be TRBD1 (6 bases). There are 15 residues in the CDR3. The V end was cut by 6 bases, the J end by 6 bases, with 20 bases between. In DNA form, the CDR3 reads TGTGCCAGCAGCCCCAGCTCGGGGGGCCACCCTGAAGCTTTCTTT. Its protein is CASSPSSGGHPEAFF.

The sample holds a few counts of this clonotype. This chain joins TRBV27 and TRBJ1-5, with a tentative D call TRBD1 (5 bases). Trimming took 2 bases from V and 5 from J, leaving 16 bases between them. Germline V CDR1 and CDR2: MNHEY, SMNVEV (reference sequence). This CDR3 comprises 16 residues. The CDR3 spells CASSLGGGGSYQPQHF. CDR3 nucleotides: TGTGCCAGCAGTTTAGGGGGGGGAGGAAGTTATCAGCCCCAGCATTTT.